The 10 T cell receptor beta chains listed next were all sequenced from one sample in a study of cytomegalovirus exposure and HLA in healthy donors. Profiling relied on immunoSEQ multiplex PCR, and the TCRdb table lists in-frame clones only, not all of them. This sample has 85,000 to 120,000 clones; about 88% occur once, and the top ten carry 1.8%. The sample taken for sequencing was PBMCs. All receptors come from a woman under 30 in good health and CMV-seropositive.

The V call is TRBV6-1, the J call TRBJ2-7; 8 nucleotides align to TRBD1. This CDR3 is 12 amino acids long. V was pared by 7 bases and J by 5 bases, with 4 bases of the junction left unmatched. The germline CDR1 and CDR2 sequences are MNHNS and SASEGT. DNA of the CDR3: TGTGCCAGCACTCAGGGGGCGCACGAGCAGTACGTC. Protein product: CASTQGAHEQYV.

The rearrangement joins TRBV6-1 to TRBJ2-1; 11 positions agree with TRBD2. Trimming at V came to 2 bases and at J to 7 bases, leaving 4 bases not matched to a gene. The CDR3 covers 15 residues. CDR1 is MNHNS and CDR2 is SASEGT in the germline V gene. As DNA, the CDR3 is TGTGCCAGCAGTGAAATAGCGGGGGGGTCAAATGAGCAGTTCTTC. Amino acids: CASSEIAGGSNEQFF.

J is TRBJ1-3 and V is TRBV25-1; 7 nucleotides agree with TRBD1. Germline values: CDR1 MGHDK, CDR2 SYGVNS. With V trimmed by 3 bases and J by 0 bases, 5 bases remained unmatched. This CDR3 has 16 amino acids. CDR3 sequence: CASSDGGGFSGNTIYF. In nucleotides, the CDR3 is TGTGCCAGCAGTGATGGAGGGGGCTTCTCTGGAAACACCATATATTTT.

The rearrangement joins TRBV7-2 to TRBJ1-4, with 9 bases aligning to TRBD1. The germline V gene has CDR1 SGHTA and CDR2 FQGNSA. Trimming took 5 bases from V and 4 from J; bases not matched to a gene: 5. CDR3 length: 15 residues. The chain's CDR3 is CASSPDRGSNEKLFF. The DNA for the CDR3 is TGTGCCAGCAGCCCTGACAGGGGGAGTAATGAAAAACTGTTTTTT.

The V call is TRBV27, the J call TRBJ2-5, with 12 bases fitting TRBD2. There are 21 residues in the CDR3. Germline CDR1 reads MNHEY; CDR2 reads SMNVEV (reference sequence). The V gene end was trimmed by 3 bases and the J gene end by 5 bases; junction bases not matched to a gene: 22. The CDR3 DNA follows: TGTGCCAGCAGTTTCCGAGGGGTCCGGGCGAGGACTAGCGGGATGGGGGAGACCCAGTACTTC. Encoded protein: CASSFRGVRARTSGMGETQYF.

The chain carries TRBV2 and TRBJ2-1; D gene ambiguous. Trimming took 6 bases from V and 3 from J, leaving 15 bases between them. Looked up from germline, CDR1 is SNHLY and CDR2 is FYNNEI. The length of the CDR3 is 15 residues. For the CDR3, the DNA is TGTGCCAGCAGCCATAGCCTGATGGGCTACAATGAGCAGTTCTTC. Translating gives CASSHSLMGYNEQFF.

The chain has TRBV9 and TRBJ1-2; 7 nucleotides agree with TRBD1. The germline gives CDR1 SGDLS, CDR2 YYNGEE. Trimming cost V 3 bases and J 5 bases; bases outside gene matches: 13. The CDR3 runs 16 residues. In DNA form, the CDR3 reads TGTGCCAGCAGCGGGAACCGGTACAGGGGCGAGTATGGCTACACCTTC. The encoded protein is CASSGNRYRGEYGYTF.

This rearrangement joins TRBV6-5 to TRBJ1-1; 9 nucleotides align to TRBD1. V shed 5 bases and J 4 bases; nucleotides not matched to a gene: 2. Germline CDR1 is MNHEY and CDR2 is SVGAGI. There are 13 residues in the CDR3. CDR3 in DNA: TGTGCCAGCAGTGGACAGGGGTTCACTGAAGCTTTCTTT. Encoded protein: CASSGQGFTEAFF.

The chain recombines TRBV4-2 with TRBJ1-1; no definite D call. Germline CDR1 and CDR2: LGHNA and YNFKEQ. The V end was cut by 0 bases, the J end by 0 bases, with 23 bases between. This CDR3 contains 20 residues. The CDR3 spells CASSQDPPGISSALNTEAFF. The CDR3 bases are TGTGCCAGCAGCCAAGATCCTCCGGGGATTTCGTCCGCTTTGAACACTGAAGCTTTCTTT.

The CDR3 sequence is CASRQGDTEAFF. The CDR3 DNA reads TGTGCCAGCAGACAGGGGGACACTGAAGCTTTCTTT. V and J are TRBV19 and TRBJ1-1, with 9 bases matching TRBD1. CDR1 and CDR2 (germline): LNHDA, SQIVND (reference sequence). This CDR3 has 12 residues. V gave up 9 bases and J gave up 3 bases; unmatched junction bases: 2.